These 28 T cell receptor beta chains came from one sample sequenced in a study of Ad26.COV2.S vaccination and SARS-CoV-2 variants. Data came from immunoSEQ multiplex PCR; TCRdb stores just in-frame clones and leaves some out. Among hundreds of thousands of clones listed, 80% to 90% were seen once. The treatment here: roughly 19 received Ad26.COV2.S at low or high dose, single or two shots; 5 received placebo; per-sample allocation not given. Material that was analyzed had been drawn on day 63 after the first vaccine or placebo injection. Material: peripheral blood, obtained in a trial of Ad26.COV2.S vaccine versus placebo. These receptors all stem from a person aged 18 to 65 who received the Ad26.COV2.S COVID-19 vaccine or a placebo.

CDR3 in DNA: TGTGCCAGCAGCCAAGGAGGGGACGGTAACTATGGCTACACCTTC. It specifies CASSQGGDGNYGYTF. J is TRBJ1-2 and V is TRBV4-2, with D perhaps matching TRBD1 (5 bases). Per germline, CDR1 LGHNA and CDR2 YNFKEQ. The CDR3 runs 15 residues. The germline V and J ends were trimmed by 1 base and 1 base, with 10 bases remaining between them.

CDR3 loop: CASSPHKQGASTYEQYF. The CDR3 coding sequence is TGTGCCAGCAGCCCTCATAAACAGGGGGCAAGCACCTACGAGCAGTACTTC. This chain links TRBV7-3 with TRBJ2-7, with 9 bases matching TRBD1. Germline V gene data show CDR1 as SGHTA and CDR2 as FQGTGA. The junction had 13 bases not matched to a gene; V was cut back by 5 bases and J by 2 bases. The length of the CDR3 is 17 residues.

The rearrangement links TRBV9 to TRBJ2-7, with 9 bases lining up with TRBD1. V trimming: 4 bases; J trimming: 2 bases; junction bases outside the gene matches: 7. This CDR3 is 15 amino acids long. The germline V gene has CDR1 SGDLS and CDR2 YYNGEE. CDR3: CASSKGGTGTYEQYF. The CDR3 coding sequence is TGTGCCAGCAGCAAGGGAGGGACAGGGACCTACGAGCAGTACTTC.

This clone was seen a single time. The gene calls are TRBV3-1 (or the pseudogene TRBV3-2) and TRBJ2-5, with 9 bases that match TRBD1. CDR3 length: 16 amino acids. Germline assignment: CDR1 LGHDT and CDR2 YNNKEL (reference sequence). Trimming at V came to 4 bases and at J to 1 base, leaving 7 bases not matched to a gene. In DNA, the CDR3 is TGTGCCAGCAGCCGTTCCGGGACAGGGACCCAAGAGACCCAGTACTTC. This sequence encodes CASSRSGTGTQETQYF.

The rearrangement joins TRBV7-2 to TRBJ2-1; TRBD2 matches 8 bases. Looked up from germline, CDR1 is SGHTA and CDR2 is FQGNSA. The CDR3 is 15 residues long. V was clipped by 1 base and J by 5 bases; unmatched bases: 4. The CDR3 is CASSLGGGPHNEQFF. CDR3 in DNA: TGTGCCAGCAGCTTAGGCGGGGGGCCCCACAATGAGCAGTTCTTC.

V is TRBV28 and J is TRBJ1-2; D is uncertain. Trimming removed 1 base from V and 0 bases from J, with 12 bases in between. The length of the CDR3 is 16 residues. The V gene's germline CDR1 is MDHEN and CDR2 SYDVKM. The CDR3 loop reads CASSLSTAPANYGYTF. As DNA, the CDR3 is TGTGCCAGCAGTTTATCAACGGCCCCAGCTAACTATGGCTACACCTTC.

V gene TRBV18 combines with J gene TRBJ2-7; TRBD2 agrees at 8 bases. This CDR3 spans 14 amino acids. V lost 6 bases, J lost 0 bases, and 4 bases stayed unmatched. Germline V gives CDR1 KGHSH, CDR2 LQKENI. The CDR3 DNA sequence: TGTGCCAGCTCCGTAGCGGGAAGCTCCTACGAGCAGTACTTC. It yields the protein CASSVAGSSYEQYF.

V and J are TRBV30 and TRBJ1-1; tentatively, D is TRBD1 (5 bases). The CDR3 loop spans 15 amino acids. In germline, CDR1 is GTSNPN, CDR2 SVGIG (reference sequence). The V end lost 0 bases, the J end lost 5 bases, and 16 bases lay between the germline ends. This CDR3 is CAWSVIGLGETEAFF. In nucleotides, the CDR3 is TGTGCCTGGAGTGTAATTGGTTTGGGGGAAACTGAAGCTTTCTTT.

The chain links TRBV9 to TRBJ2-2; 7 nucleotides align to TRBD2. Germline V gene lookup returns CDR1 SGDLS and CDR2 YYNGEE. This CDR3 region has 15 residues. The trim removed 6 bases at V and 1 base at J, leaving 6 bases unmatched. CDR3 sequence: CASKRAGVNTGELFF. The CDR3 region has the DNA TGTGCCAGCAAACGTGCGGGAGTGAACACCGGGGAGCTGTTTTTT. The full variable domain, with the rest looked up from reference TRBV9 and TRBJ2-2, is DSGVTQTPKHLITATGQRVTLRCSPRSGDLSVYWYQQSLDQGLQFLIQYYNGEERAKGNILERFSAQQFPDLHSELNLSSLELGDSALYFCASKRAGVNTGELFFGEGSRLTVL.

The gene calls are TRBV24-1 and TRBJ2-3; 7 positions agree with TRBD2. Germline V gene sequence: CDR1 KGHDR, CDR2 SFDVKD. The CDR3 spans 20 residues. The V and J ends lost 4 bases and 2 bases, in that order; junction bases with no gene match: 20. This CDR3 is CATSDPPRTRKDLSTDTQYF. CDR3 DNA: TGTGCCACCAGTGACCCTCCCAGGACTAGGAAAGACCTCTCCACAGATACGCAGTATTTT.

The V gene is TRBV5-6, the J gene TRBJ2-1; 10 bases agree with TRBD2. The CDR3 length is 16 residues. V dropped 2 bases and J dropped 3; count of bases not matched to a gene: 5. Germline V gene lookup returns CDR1 SGHDT and CDR2 YYEEEE. The CDR3 DNA follows: TGTGCCAGCAGCTTCCAGCGGGGGGGGATCTACAATGAGCAGTTCTTC. Its translation is CASSFQRGGIYNEQFF.

The chain carries TRBV4-1 and TRBJ1-3; D perhaps matches TRBD1 (6 bases). Trimming removed 3 bases from V and 2 bases from J, with 17 bases in between. CDR3 length: 17 residues. Germline assignment: CDR1 MGHRA and CDR2 YSYEKL. The CDR3 nucleotides read TGCGCCAGCAGCCATGCTAGACCAGGGGTGACTGGAAACACCATATATTTT. Translated, it gives CASSHARPGVTGNTIYF.

The chain carries TRBV2 and TRBJ1-3, with D perhaps TRBD1 (6 bases). The V end lost 5 bases, the J end lost 2 bases, and 10 bases lay between the germline ends. Germline V gene sequence: CDR1 SNHLY, CDR2 FYNNEI. This CDR3 is 14 amino acids long. The CDR3 DNA is TGTGCCAGCAGTTATGACAGGACTGGAAACACCATATATTTT. Protein product: CASSYDRTGNTIYF.

This clone came up a few times. The chain joins TRBV24-1 to TRBJ2-5; 7 bases are shared with TRBD2. CDR1 is KGHDR, CDR2 SFDVKD, per germline. After removal of 3 bases from V and 5 bases from J, the junction contained 8 bases not matched to a gene. The length of the CDR3 is 15 residues. The CDR3 spells CATSDGEGGRETQYF. As DNA, the CDR3 is TGTGCCACCAGTGATGGGGAGGGAGGTAGGGAGACCCAGTACTTC.

The CDR3 coding sequence is TGTGCCAGCAGTTCTCAGGGGGCGAGGGAGCAGTTCTTC. Translation: CASSSQGAREQFF. The chain combines TRBV6-5 with TRBJ2-1, with TRBD1 matching over 8 bases. The CDR3 extends over 13 amino acids. The germline V gene encodes CDR1 MNHEY and CDR2 SVGAGI. V was clipped by 4 bases and J by 10 bases; unmatched bases: 6.

This chain links TRBV7-9 with TRBJ1-2, with unresolved D. Germline assignment: CDR1 SEHNR and CDR2 FQNEAQ (reference sequence). Trimming removed 1 base from V and 7 bases from J, with 4 bases in between. CDR3 size: 11 residues. CDR3 sequence reads: CASSLVSGYTF. The CDR3 nucleotides read TGTGCCAGCAGCTTAGTTTCTGGCTACACCTTC.

The chain uses TRBV6-6 and TRBJ2-7, with TRBD2 identical over 7 bases. The CDR3 consists of 12 residues. Germline CDR1 reads MNHNY; CDR2 reads SVGAGI (reference sequence). Unmatched junction bases numbered 4, after V lost 8 bases and J lost 3 bases. The chain's CDR3 is CASGGGNYEQYF. The DNA for the CDR3 is TGTGCCAGCGGGGGAGGGAACTACGAGCAGTACTTC.

As for this clone: Other DNA sequences in the sample encode the same CDR3. The V and J genes are TRBV7-9 and TRBJ2-1; perhaps TRBD2 as D (6 bases). V lost 3 bases, J lost 0 bases, and 9 bases lay in between. The germline V gene has CDR1 SEHNR and CDR2 FQNEAQ (reference sequence). The CDR3 consists of 15 residues. CDR3 in amino acids: CASSLRGSSYNEQFF. CDR3 nucleotide sequence: TGTGCCAGCAGCTTGCGGGGTAGCTCCTACAATGAGCAGTTCTTC.

The J gene is TRBJ2-7, the V gene TRBV11-2; D gene uncertain. The CDR3 is 14 amino acids. The germline gives CDR1 SGHAT, CDR2 FQNNGV. V lost 6 bases and J 5 bases, leaving 17 bases between the germline ends. The CDR3 protein is CASSSESPLDEQYF. DNA of the CDR3: TGTGCCAGCAGTTCCGAGTCCCCCTTGGACGAGCAGTACTTC.

The chain joins TRBV5-4 to TRBJ2-7; TRBD2 agrees at 10 bases. This CDR3 has 15 residues. Unmatched junction bases numbered 7, after V lost 3 bases and J lost 4 bases. Germline values: CDR1 SGHNT, CDR2 YYREEE (reference sequence). CDR3 DNA sequence: TGTGCCAGCAGCTCCCCGACTAGCGGGCAATACGAGCAGTACTTC. Encoded protein: CASSSPTSGQYEQYF.

The chain links TRBV28 to TRBJ1-2; D gene unclear. V lost 6 bases and J 0 bases, leaving 8 bases between the germline ends. The germline V gene has CDR1 MDHEN and CDR2 SYDVKM. The CDR3 length is 13 residues. CDR3 coding DNA: TGTGCCAGCAGGACGGACCCTAACTATGGCTACACCTTC. It specifies CASRTDPNYGYTF.

This rearrangement joins TRBV19 to TRBJ1-2; D is unresolved. Germline V gene sequence: CDR1 LNHDA, CDR2 SQIVND (reference sequence). Trimming took 0 bases from V and 8 from J, leaving 7 bases between them. The CDR3 contains 12 residues. CDR3 DNA sequence: TGTGCCAGTAGTATAGATCCCACCGGCTACACCTTC. Protein sequence: CASSIDPTGYTF.

J is TRBJ1-1 and V is TRBV7-8, with a possible D match to TRBD1 (6 bases). CDR1 SGHVS and CDR2 FQNEAQ come from the germline V gene. V lost 2 bases to trimming and J lost 5 bases, with 12 bases between them. The CDR3 covers 14 residues. The CDR3, as DNA: TGTGCCAGCAGCTTACAGGGGATGGGGACTGAAGCTTTCTTT. Encoded protein: CASSLQGMGTEAFF.

V is TRBV4-3 and J is TRBJ2-2; D gene unclear. V was shortened by 0 bases and J by 7 bases, with 6 bases between the two germline ends. Looked up from germline, CDR1 is LGHNA and CDR2 is YSLEER. CDR3 length equals 13 residues. CDR3 bases: TGCGCCAGCAGCCAAGAGGGAATCGGGGAGCTGTTTTTT. Its protein product is CASSQEGIGELFF.

V usage is TRBV27 and J usage is TRBJ1-1; D may be TRBD1 (5 bases). Germline V CDR1 and CDR2: MNHEY, SMNVEV (reference sequence). CDR3 size: 17 residues. V was cut by 6 bases and J by 4 bases, with 24 bases left in between. This chain's CDR3 is CASSWGSRRVVGTEAFF. The CDR3, as DNA: TGTGCCAGCAGCTGGGGGTCCCGCAGGGTGGTCGGCACTGAAGCTTTCTTT.

The rearrangement joins TRBV5-6 to TRBJ1-2, with D possibly matching TRBD1 (5 bases). Trimming removed 2 bases from V and 1 base from J, with 6 bases in between. The CDR3 length is 13 residues. CDR1 and CDR2 from the germline V gene are SGHDT and YYEEEE. This chain's CDR3 is CASSFQGNYGYTF. The CDR3 DNA reads as TGTGCCAGCAGCTTCCAGGGTAACTATGGCTACACCTTC.

The chain joins TRBV29-1 to TRBJ1-2, with 9 positions matching TRBD1. The germline V gene encodes CDR1 SQVTM and CDR2 ANQGSEA. The CDR3 totals 13 residues. Losses at the gene ends were 6 bases for V and 8 bases for J; bases not matched to a gene: 10. The CDR3 here is CSVRDRALWGYTF. CDR3 nucleotide sequence: TGCAGCGTGCGGGACAGGGCCTTATGGGGCTACACCTTC.

This sequence joins TRBV5-4 and TRBJ2-7; tentatively, D is TRBD2 (5 bases). This CDR3 has 13 residues. The germline CDR1 and CDR2 sequences are SGHNT and YYREEE (reference sequence). Trimming took 0 bases from V and 3 from J, leaving 7 bases between them. The CDR3 loop reads CASSLGSGYEQYF. CDR3 DNA: TGTGCCAGCAGCTTGGGAAGCGGCTACGAGCAGTACTTC.